This section outlines one T cell receptor beta chain sequence together with its context. This clone occurred a few times. Its antigen remains unidentified. No clone much larger than this one lies a single base away; base qualities are absent. Measured from the cysteine to the phenylalanine, the CDR3 is 13 residues long. Only the CDR3 region is kept as DNA, spanning 39 bases read in frame from base 1. The V end loses 8 bases and the J end loses 6 bases, and a stretch of 14 bases separates them. From the germline V gene, CDR1 is MDHEN and CDR2 is SYDVKM. To prepare the library, the immunoSEQ multiplex PCR assay was applied. In TCRdb, the immuneACCESS table is reduced to in-frame sequences with V and J assigned. These tables do not hold every clone; where another copy was compared, an unresolved V gene accounts for under half, and the others remain unexplained. In this sample the table shows roughly 410,000 clones, roughly 94% of which occur a single time. Approximately 0.02% of the sample comes from the top ten.

The data stem from a study of shared T cell receptors in the human thymus (dated by TCRdb to the early 2020s). In terms of the full investigation: The study examined how self-reactive, shared T-cell receptor alpha chains are generated in the human thymus.

The V gene is TRBV28 and the J gene is TRBJ1-5, with TRBD1 as a weak D call on 5 bases. The receptor comes from a human donor. The sequencing input was thymocytes. The DNA is as follows: TGTGCCAGCGGGGGGGAAGAGAGTCAGCCCCAGCATTTT. This encodes CASGGEESQPQHF.